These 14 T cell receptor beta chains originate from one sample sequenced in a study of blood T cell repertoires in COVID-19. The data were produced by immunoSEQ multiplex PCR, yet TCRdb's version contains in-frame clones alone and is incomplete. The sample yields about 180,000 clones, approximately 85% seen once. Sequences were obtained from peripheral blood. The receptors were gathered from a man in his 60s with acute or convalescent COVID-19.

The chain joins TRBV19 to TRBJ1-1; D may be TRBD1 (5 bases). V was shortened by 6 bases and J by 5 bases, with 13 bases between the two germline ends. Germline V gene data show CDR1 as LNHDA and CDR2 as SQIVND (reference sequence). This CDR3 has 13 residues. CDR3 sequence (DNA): TGTGCCAGTAGCGCAGCGGGGGGGACTGAAGCTTTCTTT. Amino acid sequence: CASSAAGGTEAFF.

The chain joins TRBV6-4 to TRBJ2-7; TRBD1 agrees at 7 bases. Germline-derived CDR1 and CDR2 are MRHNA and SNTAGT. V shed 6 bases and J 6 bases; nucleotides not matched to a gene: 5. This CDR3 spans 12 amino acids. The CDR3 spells CASRNHRGEQYF. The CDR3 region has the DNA TGTGCCAGCAGAAACCACAGGGGCGAGCAGTACTTC.

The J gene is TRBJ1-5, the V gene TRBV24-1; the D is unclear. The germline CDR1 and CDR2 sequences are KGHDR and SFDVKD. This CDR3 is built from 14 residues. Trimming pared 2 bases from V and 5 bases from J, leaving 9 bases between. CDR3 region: CATSDSRTDQPQHF. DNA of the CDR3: TGTGCCACCAGTGATTCCCGGACTGATCAGCCCCAGCATTTT.

The CDR3 bases are TGTGCCAGCAGCTCCAGGGCGAGGGAGGCTGAAGCTTTCTTT. This encodes CASSSRAREAEAFF. The chain employs TRBV5-5 and TRBJ1-1, with D possibly TRBD1 on 5 matching bases. This CDR3 is built from 14 residues. The V end lost 3 bases, the J end lost 6 bases, and 15 bases lay between the germline ends. Per the germline V gene, CDR1 is SGHKS and CDR2 is YYEKEE (reference sequence). Using reference TRBV5-5 and TRBJ1-1 for the parts outside the CDR3, the full variable domain is DAGVTQSPTHLIKTRGQQVTLRCSPISGHKSVSWYQQVLGQGPQFIFQYYEKEERGRGNFPDRFSARQFPNYSSELNVNALLLGDSALYLCASSSRAREAEAFFGQGTRLTVV.

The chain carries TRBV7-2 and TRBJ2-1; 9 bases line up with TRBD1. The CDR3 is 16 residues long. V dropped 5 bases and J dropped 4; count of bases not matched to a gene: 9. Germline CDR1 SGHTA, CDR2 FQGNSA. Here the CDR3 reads CASSQLRGTGYNEQFF. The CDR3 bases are TGTGCCAGCAGCCAGTTGCGCGGGACAGGGTACAATGAGCAGTTCTTC.

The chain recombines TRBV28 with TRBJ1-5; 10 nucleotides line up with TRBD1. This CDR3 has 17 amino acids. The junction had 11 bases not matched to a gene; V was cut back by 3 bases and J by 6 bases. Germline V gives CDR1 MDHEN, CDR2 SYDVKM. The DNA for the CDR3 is TGTGCCAGCAGTTTCTTTATGGGACAGGGGACCGGTCAGCCCCAGCATTTT. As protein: CASSFFMGQGTGQPQHF.

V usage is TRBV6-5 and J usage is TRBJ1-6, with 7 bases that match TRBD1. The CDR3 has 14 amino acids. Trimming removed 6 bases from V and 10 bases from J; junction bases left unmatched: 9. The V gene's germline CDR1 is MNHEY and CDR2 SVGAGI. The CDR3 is CASSRGTDWSPLHF. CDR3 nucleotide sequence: TGTGCCAGCAGCCGTGGGACAGACTGGTCACCCCTCCACTTT.

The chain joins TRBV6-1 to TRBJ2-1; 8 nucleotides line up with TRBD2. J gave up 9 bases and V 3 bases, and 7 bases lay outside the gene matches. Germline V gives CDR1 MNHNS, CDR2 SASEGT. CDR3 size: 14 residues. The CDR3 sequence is CASSDAGGRSEQFF. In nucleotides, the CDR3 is TGTGCCAGCAGTGACGCGGGAGGTCGTAGTGAGCAGTTCTTC.

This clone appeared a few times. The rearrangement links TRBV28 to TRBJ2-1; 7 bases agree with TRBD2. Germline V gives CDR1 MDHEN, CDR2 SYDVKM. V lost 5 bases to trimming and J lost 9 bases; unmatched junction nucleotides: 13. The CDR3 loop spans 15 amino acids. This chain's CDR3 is CASSIPGGPPGEQFF. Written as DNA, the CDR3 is TGTGCCAGCAGTATCCCGGGAGGCCCCCCGGGTGAGCAGTTCTTC.

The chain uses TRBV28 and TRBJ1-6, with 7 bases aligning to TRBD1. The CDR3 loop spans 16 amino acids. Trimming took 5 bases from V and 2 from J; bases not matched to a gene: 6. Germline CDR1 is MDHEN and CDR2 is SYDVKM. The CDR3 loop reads CASSPTGVTYNSPLHF. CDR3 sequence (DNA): TGTGCCAGCAGTCCCACAGGGGTGACCTATAATTCACCCCTCCACTTT.

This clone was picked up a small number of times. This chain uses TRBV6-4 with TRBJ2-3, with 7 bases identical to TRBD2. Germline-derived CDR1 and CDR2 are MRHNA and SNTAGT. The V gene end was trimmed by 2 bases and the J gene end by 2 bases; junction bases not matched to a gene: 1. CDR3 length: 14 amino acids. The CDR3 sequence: CASSDGRATDTQYF. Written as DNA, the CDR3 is TGTGCCAGCAGTGACGGGAGGGCCACAGATACGCAGTATTTT.

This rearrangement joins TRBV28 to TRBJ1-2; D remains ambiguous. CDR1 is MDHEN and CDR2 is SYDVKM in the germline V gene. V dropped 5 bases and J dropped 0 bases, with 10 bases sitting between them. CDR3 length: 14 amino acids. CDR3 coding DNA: TGTGCCAGCAGTCCCATAGCACCTAACTATGGCTACACCTTC. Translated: CASSPIAPNYGYTF.

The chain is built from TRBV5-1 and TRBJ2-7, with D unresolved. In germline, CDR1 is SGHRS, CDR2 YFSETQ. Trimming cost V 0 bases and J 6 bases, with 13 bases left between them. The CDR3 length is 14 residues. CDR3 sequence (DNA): TGCGCCAGCAGCTTGGGGTTTTGGGCTGGCGAGCAGTACTTC. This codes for CASSLGFWAGEQYF.

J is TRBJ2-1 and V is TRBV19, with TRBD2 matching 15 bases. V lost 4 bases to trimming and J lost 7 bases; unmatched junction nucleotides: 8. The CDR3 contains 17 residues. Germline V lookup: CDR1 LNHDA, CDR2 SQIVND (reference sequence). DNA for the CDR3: TGTGCCAGTAGTACTTGGACTAGCGGGAGGGCCAGGAATGAGCAGTTCTTC. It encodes CASSTWTSGRARNEQFF.